This entry lists 22 T cell receptor beta chains sequenced from one sample in a study of T cells in Graves' hyperthyroidism and ophthalmopathy. Authors of the study amplified TCR beta CDR3 regions from RNA transcripts. When the TCR CDR3 underwent first-round RT-PCR, the HTBI primer set was used. TCRdb fed the multiplex PCR reads into MiXCR, producing one record per CDR3 protein. The sample consists of under 400,000 distinct CDR3 sequences, approximately 14% of them appearing once. Specimen: blood. These receptors were obtained from an older woman with Graves' hyperthyroidism.

This clonotype was recorded at least ten times. V usage is TRBV5-5 and J usage is TRBJ2-2, with 8 nucleotides matching TRBD2. Per germline, CDR1 SGHKS and CDR2 YYEKEE (reference sequence). The ends lost 5 bases at V and 6 bases at J; junction bases unmatched: 6. The CDR3 runs to 14 residues. This CDR3 is CASRLTSVAGELFF. CDR3 sequence (DNA): TGTGCCAGCAGGTTGACTAGCGTGGCCGGGGAGCTGTTTTTT.

A few counts support this clonotype. The J gene is TRBJ2-7, the V gene TRBV20-1; D perhaps matches TRBD1 (5 bases). The ends were cut back, 1 base at V and 3 bases at J, with 10 bases in the middle. Germline lookup yields CDR1 DFQATT and CDR2 SNEGSKA (reference sequence). The CDR3 extends over 13 amino acids. The CDR3 DNA is TGCAGTGCTAGAGGACAGACAGACTACGAGCAGTACTTC. Translating gives CSARGQTDYEQYF.

J is TRBJ2-7 and V is TRBV15; TRBD2 matches at 8 bases. The CDR3 extends over 18 amino acids. Germline V gene data show CDR1 as LNHNV and CDR2 as YYDKDF (reference sequence). The V gene end was trimmed by 0 bases and the J gene end by 4 bases; junction bases not matched to a gene: 14. The CDR3 coding sequence is TGTGCCACCAGCAGAGATCCTATAACTAGCGGCCGTTCTTACGAGCAGTACTTC. It is translated as CATSRDPITSGRSYEQYF.

Note on this clonotype: At one end, the junction sequence differs from germline, possibly due to a read error. The V gene is TRBV19, the J gene TRBJ1-5; 7 nucleotides match TRBD1. Germline V CDR1 and CDR2: LNHDA, SQIVND (reference sequence). CDR3 size: 15 residues. CDR3 residues: CASSIRTGSIQPQHF. The DNA for the CDR3 is TGTGCCAGTAGTATAAGGACAGGTAGCATTCAGCCCCAGCATTTT.

This clonotype came up many times. The chain recombines TRBV28 with TRBJ1-2, with TRBD1 matching over 7 bases. The CDR3 sequence is 15 residues long. Trimming at V came to 5 bases and at J to 4 bases, leaving 10 bases not matched to a gene. The V gene's germline CDR1 is MDHEN and CDR2 SYDVKM. In DNA form, the CDR3 reads TGTGCCAGCAGTGTAGAGGGAGGGGGCTTCTATGGCTACACCTTC. It codes for CASSVEGGGFYGYTF.

The table lists this clonotype with many counts. The J gene is TRBJ2-3, the V gene TRBV9; D may be TRBD2 (5 bases). V lost 4 bases and J lost 3, with 12 bases in between. The CDR3 is 14 amino acids. CDR1 SGDLS and CDR2 YYNGEE come from the germline V gene. This chain's CDR3 is CASSPFTGTDTQYF. The CDR3 bases are TGTGCCAGCAGCCCCTTTACGGGAACAGATACGCAGTATTTT.

This clonotype has only a few counts. The V gene is TRBV20-1, the J gene TRBJ2-7; TRBD1 matches 11 bases. The trim removed 6 bases at V and 6 bases at J, leaving 4 bases unmatched. Per germline, CDR1 DFQATT and CDR2 SNEGSKA (reference sequence). The CDR3 covers 12 residues. CDR3 protein: CSAGGQGVEQYF. The CDR3 coding sequence is TGCAGTGCGGGGGGACAGGGGGTCGAGCAGTACTTC.

This clonotype appeared many times. V is TRBV7-9 and J is TRBJ2-5; D possibly matches TRBD1 or TRBD2 (5 bases each). The V and J ends lost 2 bases and 5 bases respectively, with 15 bases between them. In germline, CDR1 is SEHNR, CDR2 FQNEAQ (reference sequence). The CDR3 totals 15 residues. The CDR3: CASSLIGDGKETQYF. In DNA, the CDR3 is TGTGCCAGCAGCTTAATCGGGGACGGGAAGGAGACCCAGTACTTC.

This clonotype has at least ten counts. This chain uses TRBV18 with TRBJ1-1, with D maybe TRBD1 (5 bases). This CDR3 is built from 12 residues. Between the trimmed V and J ends, which lost 6 bases and 7 bases, there was a span of 12 bases. Germline CDR1 reads KGHSH; CDR2 reads LQKENI. Written as DNA, the CDR3 is TGTGCCAGCTCCCCCTCCGGGGGTGAAGCTTTCTTT. Its translation: CASSPSGGEAFF.

The sample holds a few counts of this clonotype. This sequence joins TRBV18 and TRBJ2-1; 10 bases are a match to TRBD2. V trimming: 3 bases; J trimming: 2 bases; junction bases outside the gene matches: 16. The V gene's germline CDR1 is KGHSH and CDR2 LQKENI. The CDR3 consists of 20 residues. The CDR3 spells CASSPLRQREGHFTYNEQFF. The CDR3 DNA is TGTGCCAGCTCACCGCTGCGTCAGCGGGAGGGCCACTTCACCTACAATGAGCAGTTCTTC.

This clonotype was detected a few times. The chain couples TRBV14 to TRBJ2-1; 10 positions match TRBD1. The V and J ends lost 3 bases and 7 bases, in that order; junction bases with no gene match: 6. The germline V gene encodes CDR1 SGHDN and CDR2 FVKESK. This CDR3 is 15 amino acids long. Here the CDR3 DNA reads TGTGCCAGCAGCCAGGACAGACAGGGGGCAAATGAGCAGTTCTTC. Residues: CASSQDRQGANEQFF. The whole variable domain, filled in from reference TRBV14 and TRBJ2-1, reads EAGVTQFPSHSVIEKGQTVTLRCDPISGHDNLYWYRRVMGKEIKFLLHFVKESKQDESGMPNNRFLAERTGGTYSTLKVQPAELEDSGVYFCASSQDRQGANEQFFGPGTRLTVL.

Many counts were recorded for this clonotype. The rearrangement uses TRBV2 and TRBJ1-4; D is ambiguous. Germline values: CDR1 SNHLY, CDR2 FYNNEI. Trimming pared 4 bases from V and 0 bases from J, leaving 6 bases between. This CDR3 has 14 amino acids. This CDR3 is CASSGAATNEKLFF. For the CDR3, the DNA is TGTGCCAGCAGTGGGGCAGCAACTAATGAAAAACTGTTTTTT.

The V call is TRBV20-1, the J call TRBJ2-3, with 10 positions matching TRBD1. The germline V gene has CDR1 DFQATT and CDR2 SNEGSKA (reference sequence). The CDR3 length is 14 residues. V lost 1 base and J lost 3; bases outside the gene matches: 1. This CDR3 is CSARGTGGTDTQYF. CDR3 in DNA: TGCAGTGCTAGAGGGACAGGGGGGACAGATACGCAGTATTTT.

V gene TRBV29-1 combines with J gene TRBJ2-6, with D possibly matching TRBD2 (5 bases). CDR1 and CDR2 from the germline V gene are SQVTM and ANQGSEA. This CDR3 is built from 17 residues. The V end was cut by 0 bases, the J end by 4 bases, with 16 bases between. CDR3 in DNA: TGCAGCGTTGAAGATTGGAGGTCAGGCCCCGGGGCCAACGTCCTGACTTTC. Encoded protein: CSVEDWRSGPGANVLTF. The complete variable domain, with remaining parts taken from reference TRBV29-1 and TRBJ2-6, reads SAVISQKPSRDICQRGTSLTIQCQVDSQVTMMFWYRQQPGQSLTLIATANQGSEATYESGFVIDKFPISRPNLTFSTLTVSNMSPEDSSIYLCSVEDWRSGPGANVLTFGAGSRLTVL.

This chain uses TRBV5-1 with TRBJ2-7; 13 bases map to TRBD2. After removal of 6 bases from V and 5 bases from J, the junction contained 2 bases not matched to a gene. CDR3 size: 13 residues. Per the germline V gene, CDR1 is SGHRS and CDR2 is YFSETQ. The CDR3 DNA is TGCGCCAGCATAGGGACTAGCGGGAACGAGCAGTACTTC. The encoded protein is CASIGTSGNEQYF.

This clonotype was observed many times. V usage is TRBV30 and J usage is TRBJ1-2, with no clear D. This CDR3 is built from 15 residues. Germline-derived CDR1 and CDR2 are GTSNPN and SVGIG (reference sequence). Trimming stripped 0 bases from V and 4 bases from J, with 15 bases between. In DNA, the CDR3 is TGTGCCTGGAGTGTAGGCCAGCTCCGTAGCTATGGCTACACCTTC. Protein product: CAWSVGQLRSYGYTF.

The chain joins TRBV10-3 to TRBJ1-3; no firm D call. This CDR3 spans 14 amino acids. V shed 0 bases and J shed 4 bases, with 7 bases lying between them. Germline CDR1 ENHRY, CDR2 SYGVKD. The CDR3 sequence: CAISESTPGNTIYF. In DNA, the CDR3 is TGTGCCATCAGTGAGTCGACCCCGGGAAACACCATATATTTT.

Details on this clonotype: The junction shows a germline mismatch at one end, possibly a read error. Here the CDR3 reads CASSPSEASGGQETQCF. CDR3 sequence (DNA): TGTGCCAGCTCACCCTCAGAGGCTAGCGGCGGTCAAGAGACCCAGTGCTTC. The rearrangement links TRBV3-1 to TRBJ2-5; the match to TRBD2 covers 7 bases. This CDR3 has 17 residues. Germline V gene data show CDR1 as LGHDT and CDR2 as YNNKEL (reference sequence).

There are many counts of this clonotype. The genes are TRBV5-1 and TRBJ2-1; 11 bases line up with TRBD2. Trimming removed 2 bases from V and 9 bases from J; junction bases left unmatched: 22. Germline V CDR1 and CDR2: SGHRS, YFSETQ. The CDR3 length is 20 residues. This CDR3 is CASSFPPNFATSGRDGEQFF. CDR3 coding DNA: TGCGCCAGCAGCTTTCCTCCCAATTTTGCCACTAGCGGGAGAGACGGTGAGCAGTTCTTC.

Comment on this clonotype: The junction departs from the called germline gene at one end, perhaps through a read error. The chain couples TRBV18 to TRBJ1-1, with unresolved D. The CDR3 has 14 residues. The germline CDR1 and CDR2 sequences are KGHSH and LQKENI. As DNA, the CDR3 is TGTGCCAGCTCATCACCGGCCGGGAACACTGAAGCTTTCTTT. This encodes CASSSPAGNTEAFF.

This clonotype was picked up many times. This chain uses TRBV7-9 with TRBJ1-1; TRBD1 agrees at 10 bases. The germline CDR1 and CDR2 sequences are SEHNR and FQNEAQ (reference sequence). J lost 1 base, V lost 4 bases, and 3 bases had no gene match. The CDR3 has 15 amino acids. CDR3 sequence reads: CASSSGTGANTEAFF. The CDR3 coding sequence is TGTGCCAGCAGCTCAGGGACAGGGGCGAACACTGAAGCTTTCTTT.

This clonotype showed up many times. This rearrangement joins TRBV29-1 to TRBJ2-3; maybe TRBD2 (5 bases). CDR1 and CDR2 (germline): SQVTM, ANQGSEA. CDR3 size: 14 residues. Trimming removed 7 bases from V and 0 bases from J, with 14 bases in between. CDR3 amino acids: CSATGGPSTDTQYF. As DNA, the CDR3 is TGCAGCGCGACGGGCGGGCCTAGCACAGATACGCAGTATTTT.